The rows below give T cell receptor beta chains drawn from one sample of a study of CD8 T cells in Susac syndrome. One entry per CDR3 protein results from TCRdb running MiXCR on the immunoSEQ multiplex PCR reads. Counted here are about 140,000 distinct CDR3 sequences, 95% occurring once; the ten biggest clones make up roughly 0.14%. The sequenced material came from CD4+ T cells from PBMCs. Receptors were obtained from a human donor with Susac syndrome. Each CDR3 is given with its conserved first and last residue. D genes are given only for firm matches. Size tells how often a clone was seen (once, few, many) or the class of an expanded clone, and some rows leave it out.

D gene	V gene	J gene	clone size	CDR3 protein	CDR3 DNA
.	TRBV20-1	TRBJ1-1	.	CSARAENTEAFF	TGCAGTGCTAGAGCTGAGAACACTGAAGCTTTCTTT
.	TRBV15	TRBJ2-7	.	CATSRAGRGSAEQYF	TGTGCCACCAGCAGAGCGGGTAGGGGTTCGGCCGAGCAGTACTTC
.	TRBV6-1	TRBJ1-1	.	CASSTTTQGYTEAFF	TGTGCCAGCAGCACGACGACACAGGGCTACACTGAAGCTTTCTTT
.	TRBV29-1	TRBJ2-3	.	CSVLEGGGTDTQYF	TGCAGCGTGCTTGAGGGGGGTGGAACAGATACGCAGTATTTT
.	TRBV20-1	TRBJ1-2	.	CSARDGQGSGYTF	TGCAGTGCTAGAGATGGTCAGGGGAGCGGCTACACCTTC
TRBD1	TRBV6-5	TRBJ1-1	few	CASSYLRGMNTEAFF	TGTGCCAGCAGTTACCTCAGGGGGATGAACACTGAAGCTTTCTTT
TRBD1	TRBV9	TRBJ1-2	.	CASSLRTGGNYGYTF	TGTGCCAGCAGCCTCCGGACAGGTGGAAACTATGGCTACACCTTC
.	TRBV30	TRBJ1-1	.	CAWSWQGNTEAFF	TGTGCCTGGAGTTGGCAGGGAAACACTGAAGCTTTCTTT
.	TRBV29-1	TRBJ2-7	.	CSVERGQGSYEQYF	TGCAGCGTTGAAAGGGGCCAGGGGTCCTACGAGCAGTACTTC
.	TRBV30	TRBJ2-5	once	CAWSGVVGTHATQYF	TGTGCCTGGAGCGGGGTGGTAGGGACTCATGCGACCCAGTACTTC
.	TRBV7-2	TRBJ2-6	.	CASRRNSGANVLTF	TGTGCCAGCAGGCGGAACTCTGGGGCCAACGTCCTGACTTTC
.	TRBV12-3/TRBV12-4	TRBJ2-6	.	CASLRSGANVLTF	TGTGCCAGCCTAAGGTCTGGGGCCAACGTCCTGACTTTC
.	TRBV20-1	TRBJ1-2	.	CSASFYGYTF	TGCAGTGCTAGTTTTTATGGCTACACCTTC
TRBD1	TRBV6-2/TRBV6-3	TRBJ2-7	.	CASSYSIGQGVTQGSYEQYF	TGTGCCAGCAGTTACTCGATTGGACAGGGGGTCACTCAGGGCTCCTACGAGCAGTACTTC
TRBD1	TRBV10-2	TRBJ2-3	.	CASHDRGQTDTQYF	TGCGCCAGCCACGACAGGGGGCAGACAGATACGCAGTATTTT
TRBD1	TRBV25-1	TRBJ1-6	.	CASSETGSKSPLHF	TGTGCCAGCAGTGAGACAGGGTCTAAATCACCCCTCCACTTT
TRBD1	TRBV12-3/TRBV12-4	TRBJ1-5	.	CASRGTGFPNQPQHF	TGTGCCAGCAGGGGGACAGGGTTCCCCAATCAGCCCCAGCATTTT
.	TRBV30	TRBJ2-3	.	CAWRPGLQLGDTQYF	TGTGCCTGGAGGCCGGGACTCCAACTGGGAGATACGCAGTATTTT
.	TRBV12-3/TRBV12-4	TRBJ1-1	.	CASSLSGSAEAFF	TGTGCCAGCAGTTTGTCAGGCTCTGCTGAAGCTTTCTTT
.	TRBV9	TRBJ2-5	.	CASSVRTSWETQYF	TGTGCCAGCAGCGTAAGAACTAGCTGGGAGACCCAGTACTTC
.	TRBV30	TRBJ1-1	.	CAWSNAGANEAFF	TGTGCCTGGAGCAACGCCGGGGCAAATGAAGCTTTCTTT
.	TRBV20-1	TRBJ2-7	.	CSASVEGEQYF	TGCAGTGCTAGCGTAGAAGGCGAGCAGTACTTC
TRBD1	TRBV5-1	TRBJ2-3	.	CASSTKGAPVLTDTQYF	TGCGCCAGCAGCACGAAGGGGGCGCCCGTACTAACAGATACGCAGTATTTT
TRBD1	TRBV29-1	TRBJ2-3	.	CSVGQGGTDTQYF	TGCAGCGTTGGTCAGGGGGGCACAGATACGCAGTATTTT
.	TRBV19	TRBJ2-5	.	CASSSLLGTQETQYF	TGTGCCAGTAGTTCGCTACTCGGGACCCAAGAGACCCAGTACTTC
.	TRBV27	TRBJ2-2	.	CASRHRGTNTGELFF	TGTGCCAGCAGACATAGAGGGACGAACACCGGGGAGCTGTTTTTT
.	TRBV27	TRBJ2-7	.	CASSRGTPIEYEQYF	TGTGCCAGCAGTCGAGGGACACCCATAGAATACGAGCAGTACTTC
.	TRBV27	TRBJ2-5	.	CASSLAPDQPETQYF	TGTGCCAGCAGTTTAGCCCCGGACCAACCCGAGACCCAGTACTTC
.	TRBV30	TRBJ1-1	.	CAWSVLGTVYTEAFF	TGTGCCTGGAGTGTACTGGGGACCGTATACACTGAAGCTTTCTTT
TRBD1	TRBV5-1	TRBJ1-6	.	CASRPGQGHSPLHF	TGCGCCAGCAGACCGGGACAGGGCCATTCACCCCTCCACTTT
TRBD2	TRBV14	TRBJ2-1	.	CASRFGGTYNEQFF	TGTGCCAGCAGGTTCGGGGGGACCTACAATGAGCAGTTCTTC
.	TRBV28	TRBJ1-2	.	CASEGTYGYTF	TGTGCCAGCGAAGGGACCTATGGCTACACCTTC
.	TRBV25-1	TRBJ2-5	.	CASSHPGNQETQYF	TGTGCCAGCAGTCATCCGGGAAACCAAGAGACCCAGTACTTC
.	TRBV28	TRBJ2-6	.	CATLLVGANVLTF	TGTGCCACCCTTCTAGTGGGGGCCAACGTCCTGACTTTC
.	TRBV15	TRBJ1-5	.	CATSSVRDAQRPQHF	TGTGCCACCAGCAGCGTCCGGGATGCCCAGCGGCCCCAGCATTTT
.	TRBV7-8	TRBJ2-5	.	CASSFSPSETQYF	TGTGCCAGCAGCTTCAGCCCTTCAGAGACCCAGTACTTC
.	TRBV13	TRBJ2-1	.	CASSLGGASGYNEQFF	TGTGCCAGCAGCTTAGGGGGGGCTAGCGGCTACAATGAGCAGTTCTTC
.	TRBV19	TRBJ1-5	.	CASSDSGWNQPQHF	TGTGCCAGTAGTGACAGCGGATGGAATCAGCCCCAGCATTTT
.	TRBV12-3/TRBV12-4	TRBJ2-1	.	CASSSRGGSKDNEQFF	TGTGCCAGCAGTTCGAGGGGGGGGAGCAAGGACAATGAGCAGTTCTTC
.	TRBV3-1	TRBJ2-3	.	CASSQSGWATDTQYF	TGTGCCAGCAGCCAATCAGGCTGGGCTACAGATACGCAGTATTTT
.	TRBV21-1	TRBJ2-1	few	CASSKHSSYNEQFF	TGTGCCAGCAGCAAACATAGCAGCTACAATGAGCAGTTCTTC
.	TRBV9	TRBJ2-1	few	CASSPRTSSYNEQFF	TGTGCCAGCAGCCCCCGGACGAGCTCCTACAATGAGCAGTTCTTC